This T cell receptor beta chain is from a study of shared clonotypes between healthy human individuals. As regards this clone: Antigen unknown.

The CDR3 contains 16 residues. Germline V gene sequence: CDR1 KGHSH, CDR2 LQKENI. The trim removed 3 bases at V and 4 bases at J, leaving 9 bases unmatched. The protocol was immunoSEQ multiplex PCR, while the TCRdb copy is restricted to in-frame clones and leaves out a portion. The table has 950,000 to 1,300,000 clones, under 80% seen once. The study, taken as a whole, reports: With a few donors compared, approximately 5.5% of naive CD4 clonotypes were shared.

The chain carries TRBV18 and TRBJ1-2, with 9 bases that match TRBD1. Sequencing was performed on memory CD4+ T cells sorted from blood. Subset denoted: CD45RA-negative fraction. The receptor comes from a man younger than 35 in good health. This chain's CDR3 is CASSPSDRGLGYGYTF. DNA of the CDR3: TGTGCCAGCTCACCCTCGGACAGGGGCCTAGGCTATGGCTACACCTTC.